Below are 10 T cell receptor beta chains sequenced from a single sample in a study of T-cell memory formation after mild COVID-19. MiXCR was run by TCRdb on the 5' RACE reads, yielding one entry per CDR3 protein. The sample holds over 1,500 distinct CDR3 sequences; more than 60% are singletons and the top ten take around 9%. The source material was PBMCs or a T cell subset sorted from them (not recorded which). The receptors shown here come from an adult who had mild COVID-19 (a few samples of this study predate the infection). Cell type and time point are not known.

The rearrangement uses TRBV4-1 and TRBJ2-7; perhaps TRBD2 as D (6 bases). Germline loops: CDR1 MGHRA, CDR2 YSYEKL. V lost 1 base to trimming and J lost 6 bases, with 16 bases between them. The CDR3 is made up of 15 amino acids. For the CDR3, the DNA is TGCGCCAGCAGCCAAGGTTTTGGCGGGACCCGCGAGCAGTACTTC. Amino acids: CASSQGFGGTREQYF.

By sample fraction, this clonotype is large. The CDR3 loop is CASSQNFQETQYF. The CDR3 nucleotides are TGTGCCAGCAGCCAAAATTTTCAAGAGACCCAGTACTTC. The gene calls are TRBV27 and TRBJ2-5; no reliable D call. The CDR3 runs 13 residues. Deletions cut 6 bases from V and 2 bases from J, with 10 bases between. Germline CDR1 and CDR2: MNHEY and SMNVEV (reference sequence).

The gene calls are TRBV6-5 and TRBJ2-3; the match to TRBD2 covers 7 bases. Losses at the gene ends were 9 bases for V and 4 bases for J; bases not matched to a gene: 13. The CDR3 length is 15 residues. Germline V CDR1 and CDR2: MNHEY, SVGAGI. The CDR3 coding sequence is TGTGCCAGTCGCCGGGACTACCCCCGCGCAGATACGCAGTATTTT. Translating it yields CASRRDYPRADTQYF.

The CDR3 loop is CASSHDPGGIYEQYF. In nucleotides, the CDR3 is TGCGCCAGCAGCCACGACCCGGGGGGTATCTACGAGCAGTACTTC. The J gene is TRBJ2-7, the V gene TRBV5-1; 7 bases fit TRBD2. CDR3 length: 15 residues. The V and J ends lost 4 bases and 3 bases, in that order; junction bases with no gene match: 10. The V gene's germline CDR1 is SGHRS and CDR2 YFSETQ.

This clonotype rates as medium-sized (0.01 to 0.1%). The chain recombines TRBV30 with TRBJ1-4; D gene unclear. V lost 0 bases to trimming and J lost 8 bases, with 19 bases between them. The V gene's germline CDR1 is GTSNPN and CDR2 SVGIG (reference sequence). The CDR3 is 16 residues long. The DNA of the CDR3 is TGTGCCTGGAGTGTACCCATGGATCTTTCGGGCGAAAAACTGTTTTTT. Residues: CAWSVPMDLSGEKLFF.

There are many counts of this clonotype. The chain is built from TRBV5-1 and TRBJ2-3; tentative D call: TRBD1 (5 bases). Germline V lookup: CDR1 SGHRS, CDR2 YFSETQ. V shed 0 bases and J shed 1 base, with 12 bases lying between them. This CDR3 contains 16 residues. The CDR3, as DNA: TGCGCCAGCAGCTTGGCCCAGGTGACAGGCACAGATACGCAGTATTTT. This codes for CASSLAQVTGTDTQYF.

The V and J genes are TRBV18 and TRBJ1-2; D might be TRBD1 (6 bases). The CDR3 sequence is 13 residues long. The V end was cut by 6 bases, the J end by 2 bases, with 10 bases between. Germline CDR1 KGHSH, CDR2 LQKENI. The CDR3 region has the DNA TGTGCCAGCTCGCTGGACAGAAACTATGGCTACACCTTC. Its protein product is CASSLDRNYGYTF. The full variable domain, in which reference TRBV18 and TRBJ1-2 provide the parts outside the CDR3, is NAGVMQNPRHLVRRRGQEARLRCSPMKGHSHVYWYRQLPEEGLKFMVYLQKENIIDESGMPKERFSAEFPKEGPSILRIQQVVRGDSAAYFCASSLDRNYGYTFGSGTRLTVV.

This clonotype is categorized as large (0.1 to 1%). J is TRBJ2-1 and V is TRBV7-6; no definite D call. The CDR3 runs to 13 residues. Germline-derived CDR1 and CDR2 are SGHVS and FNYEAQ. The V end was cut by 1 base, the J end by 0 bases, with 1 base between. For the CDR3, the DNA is TGTGCCAGCAGCTTAGACTCCTACAATGAGCAGTTCTTC. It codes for CASSLDSYNEQFF.

The CDR3 here is CASLGGRGNQPQHF. CDR3 coding DNA: TGTGCCAGTCTAGGGGGCAGGGGCAATCAGCCCCAGCATTTT. The chain links TRBV12-3 or TRBV12-4 to TRBJ1-5; the match to TRBD1 covers 7 bases. V lost 9 bases, J lost 2 bases, and 7 bases stayed unmatched. This CDR3 comprises 14 residues.

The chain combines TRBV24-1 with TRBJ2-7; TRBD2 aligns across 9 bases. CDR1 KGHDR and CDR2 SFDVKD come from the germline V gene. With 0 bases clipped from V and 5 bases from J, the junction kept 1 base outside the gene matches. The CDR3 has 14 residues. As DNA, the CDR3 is TGTGCCACCAGTGATTTGGCGGGAGGGAACGAGCAGTACTTC. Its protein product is CATSDLAGGNEQYF.